This T cell receptor beta chain derives from a study of blood T cell repertoires in COVID-19. Study at large: PBMCs, B-cell-depleted T cells, or T cells were the source of the cDNA or gDNA that made up the material.

Original methodology: Researchers report that nucleated cell counts were estimated from reference gene primer amplification. Profiling relied on immunoSEQ multiplex PCR, and the TCRdb table lists in-frame clones only, not all of them. V, J and clone size are those of that table, while D and trimming were read from the DNA. The sample yields 310,000 or so clones, roughly 90% seen once. V gave up 5 bases and J gave up 0 bases, with 14 bases separating them. This CDR3 contains 16 residues. Germline values: CDR1 SGHTA, CDR2 FQGNSA. This clonotype was obtained from a woman in her twenties or thirties with COVID-19, enrolled during active disease. The chain uses TRBV7-2 and TRBJ2-1; maybe TRBD2 (6 bases). The sample consisted of peripheral blood. CDR3 nucleotide sequence: TGTGCCAGCAGCCCTATAGGGAGGAGCTCCTACAATGAGCAGTTCTTC. This gives the protein CASSPIGRSSYNEQFF. Supplemented by reference TRBV7-2 and TRBJ2-1, the full variable domain reads GAGVSQSPSNKVTEKGKDVELRCDPISGHTALYWYRQSLGQGLEFLIYFQGNSAPDKSGLPSDRFSAERTGGSVSTLTIQRTQQEDSAVYLCASSPIGRSSYNEQFFGPGTRLTVL.